One sample yielded the 24 T cell receptor beta chains listed below, sequenced in a study of blood T cell repertoires in COVID-19. The method was immunoSEQ multiplex PCR; TCRdb's version includes in-frame clones alone and lacks a portion of them. This table has about 410,000 clones, about nine tenths appearing once. Material for sequencing was peripheral blood. These receptors originate from a woman aged 25 to 39 with active or convalescent COVID-19.

The rearrangement joins TRBV9 to TRBJ1-2; TRBD1 might be the D (5 bases). V lost 3 bases and J lost 6, with 18 bases in between. In germline, CDR1 is SGDLS, CDR2 YYNGEE. The CDR3 loop spans 15 amino acids. This chain's CDR3 is CASSAGGKPPDGYTF. The CDR3 DNA reads TGTGCCAGCAGCGCCGGGGGGAAGCCCCCCGATGGCTACACCTTC.

The rearrangement uses TRBV10-3 and TRBJ1-4; D is undetermined. The CDR3 runs to 17 residues. Trimming took off 5 bases at V and 0 bases at J, with 16 bases between the two ends. Germline lookup yields CDR1 ENHRY and CDR2 SYGVKD. The CDR3: CAISMADPHTTNEKLFF. As DNA, the CDR3 is TGTGCCATCAGTATGGCGGATCCCCACACAACTAATGAAAAACTGTTTTTT.

The V call is TRBV27, the J call TRBJ2-1, with TRBD1 as a possible D gene (6 bases). The CDR3 runs to 14 residues. Germline V gene lookup returns CDR1 MNHEY and CDR2 SMNVEV (reference sequence). V gave up 3 bases and J gave up 6 bases, with 12 bases separating them. CDR3 sequence (DNA): TGTGCCAGCAGTTTTAGGGGGAGAGTCAATGAGCAGTTCTTC. Translated, it gives CASSFRGRVNEQFF.

The chain couples TRBV19 to TRBJ1-6, with 8 positions matching TRBD1. CDR1 and CDR2 (germline): LNHDA, SQIVND (reference sequence). The CDR3 covers 16 residues. Losses at the gene ends were 6 bases for V and 9 bases for J; bases not matched to a gene: 13. CDR3 bases: TGTGCCAGTAGCCCCCCAGGGGGCCTGGTATTTTCACCCCTCCACTTT. Its translation: CASSPPGGLVFSPLHF.

The CDR3 nucleotides read TGTGCCAGCAGCTTAGAGGCAGGAGGTCACACTGAAGCTTTCTTT. Translation: CASSLEAGGHTEAFF. This chain uses TRBV11-1 with TRBJ1-1; D unresolved. V was trimmed by 1 base and J by 3 bases, leaving 12 bases between them. The germline V gene encodes CDR1 SGHAT and CDR2 FQDESV (reference sequence). The CDR3 spans 15 residues.

The genes are TRBV3-1 (or the pseudogene TRBV3-2) and TRBJ1-3; D is ambiguous. The CDR3 is 17 amino acids. The germline CDR1 and CDR2 sequences are LGHDT and YNNKEL (reference sequence). The V end was cut by 0 bases, the J end by 5 bases, with 17 bases between. In DNA form, the CDR3 reads TGTGCCAGCAGCCAAGATAGGATAGGCGGGTCCAGAAACACCATATATTTT. Translation gives CASSQDRIGGSRNTIYF.

The rearrangement uses TRBV30 and TRBJ1-4; tentatively, D is TRBD1 (5 bases). The germline V gene has CDR1 GTSNPN and CDR2 SVGIG (reference sequence). The CDR3 spans 15 residues. V dropped 0 bases and J dropped 6 bases, with 14 bases sitting between them. CDR3 in amino acids: CAWSVAAGTDEKLFF. The CDR3 DNA sequence: TGTGCCTGGAGTGTTGCGGCAGGGACTGATGAAAAACTGTTTTTT.

The gene calls are TRBV7-6 and TRBJ2-3, with 8 nucleotides matching TRBD2. The ends lost 0 bases at V and 3 bases at J; junction bases unmatched: 8. CDR1 SGHVS and CDR2 FNYEAQ come from the germline V gene. This CDR3 region has 17 residues. The CDR3 nucleotides read TGTGCCAGCAGCTTAGCCCTAGCGGGCCCCGGGACAGATACGCAGTATTTT. Amino acid sequence: CASSLALAGPGTDTQYF.

This clone has more than one count but fewer than ten. The rearrangement joins TRBV24-1 to TRBJ1-2, with D hard to call. V was trimmed by 3 bases and J by 8 bases, leaving 9 bases between them. CDR3 length: 12 amino acids. Germline assignment: CDR1 KGHDR and CDR2 SFDVKD. CDR3 loop: CATSDGVGGYTF. The DNA of the CDR3 is TGTGCCACCAGTGATGGAGTTGGCGGCTACACCTTC.

This clone has a single count. V and J are TRBV4-1 and TRBJ1-3, with D hard to call. The V end lost 0 bases, the J end lost 2 bases, and 8 bases lay between the germline ends. The CDR3 is 15 residues long. The germline V gene encodes CDR1 MGHRA and CDR2 YSYEKL. The CDR3, as DNA: TGCGCCAGCAGCCAAGAGAGGATAACTGGAAACACCATATATTTT. Residues: CASSQERITGNTIYF.

The V and J genes are TRBV10-2 and TRBJ2-7; TRBD1 agrees at 9 bases. The CDR3 is made up of 14 amino acids. Germline V gene data show CDR1 as WSHSY and CDR2 as SAAADI. The V gene end was trimmed by 8 bases and the J gene end by 3 bases; junction bases not matched to a gene: 8. CDR3 DNA: TGCGCCAGCCAGGGACAGGGACTCTTCTACGAGCAGTACTTC. It yields the protein CASQGQGLFYEQYF.

The chain links TRBV6-1 to TRBJ1-1; D not resolved. Trimming shortened V by 3 bases and J by 10 bases, and 21 bases separated the two germline ends. The CDR3 covers 15 residues. Germline V CDR1 and CDR2: MNHNS, SASEGT. CDR3 in amino acids: CASSDRSVPKMLAFF. DNA of the CDR3: TGTGCCAGCAGTGACAGGTCGGTCCCCAAGATGTTAGCTTTCTTT.

The V and J genes are TRBV7-9 and TRBJ2-3; 9 bases are shared with TRBD2. The germline CDR1 and CDR2 sequences are SEHNR and FQNEAQ (reference sequence). Trimming at V came to 1 base and at J to 0 bases, leaving 11 bases not matched to a gene. The CDR3 contains 19 residues. This CDR3 is CASSLEEVGGLASTDTQYF. DNA for the CDR3: TGTGCCAGCAGCTTAGAGGAGGTGGGGGGACTAGCCAGCACAGATACGCAGTATTTT.

The genes are TRBV18 and TRBJ1-3; TRBD1 matches at 7 bases. J was trimmed by 4 bases and V by 3 bases; bases with no gene match: 6. Germline CDR1 KGHSH, CDR2 LQKENI. The CDR3 sequence is 15 residues long. CDR3 region: CASSPVGTVGNTIYF. The CDR3 DNA follows: TGTGCCAGCTCACCGGTCGGGACAGTAGGAAACACCATATATTTT.

The chain links TRBV6-6 to TRBJ1-1; the D gene is possibly TRBD1 (5 bases). V lost 6 bases, J lost 4 bases, and 15 bases lay in between. Per germline, CDR1 MNHNY and CDR2 SVGAGI (reference sequence). The CDR3 is 14 residues long. CDR3 DNA: TGTGCCAGCAGAAACCTGGGGGGGGGCACTGAAGCTTTCTTT. Residues: CASRNLGGGTEAFF.

The table lists this clone with a count of one. The chain combines TRBV11-2 with TRBJ1-1; 9 positions match TRBD1. The CDR3 is 14 amino acids. The V gene's germline CDR1 is SGHAT and CDR2 FQNNGV. V shed 6 bases and J 4 bases; nucleotides not matched to a gene: 6. The CDR3 loop reads CASSSQGAITEAFF. CDR3 coding DNA: TGTGCCAGCAGTTCACAGGGGGCGATCACTGAAGCTTTCTTT.

The rearrangement links TRBV29-1 to TRBJ1-1; the D gene is possibly TRBD1 (5 bases). V gave up 4 bases and J gave up 0 bases, with 21 bases separating them. Germline-derived CDR1 and CDR2 are SQVTM and ANQGSEA. The CDR3 loop spans 17 amino acids. The CDR3 DNA follows: TGCAGCGTTGTGACCGGGGGTGGGACCCCATTGAACACTGAAGCTTTCTTT. Translating gives CSVVTGGGTPLNTEAFF.

This chain joins TRBV29-1 and TRBJ1-1, with TRBD1 matching 11 bases. This CDR3 has 15 amino acids. V lost 6 bases, J lost 4 bases, and 10 bases stayed unmatched. Per the germline V gene, CDR1 is SQVTM and CDR2 is ANQGSEA. This CDR3 is CSVTGTGGAGTEAFF. The CDR3 region has the DNA TGCAGCGTGACCGGGACAGGGGGGGCCGGCACTGAAGCTTTCTTT.

The V call is TRBV6-5, the J call TRBJ1-2; D gene unclear. Trimming shortened V by 6 bases and J by 7 bases, and 12 bases separated the two germline ends. Germline CDR1 is MNHEY and CDR2 is SVGAGI. This CDR3 has 12 residues. This chain's CDR3 is CASSHRSFGYTF. The CDR3 DNA sequence: TGTGCCAGCAGCCACCGGTCCTTTGGCTACACCTTC.

The rearrangement joins TRBV6-4 to TRBJ1-1; perhaps TRBD1 as D (6 bases). CDR1 is MRHNA, CDR2 SNTAGT, per germline. With 6 bases removed from V and 4 bases from J, the gap between germline ends came to 15 bases. The CDR3 totals 14 residues. This chain's CDR3 is CASRSQGVGTEAFF. Written as DNA, the CDR3 is TGTGCCAGCAGATCACAGGGTGTTGGCACTGAAGCTTTCTTT.

The J gene is TRBJ1-2, the V gene TRBV27, with a weak D call TRBD1 (5 bases). This CDR3 region has 15 residues. Trimming shortened V by 3 bases and J by 4 bases, and 15 bases separated the two germline ends. Germline loops: CDR1 MNHEY, CDR2 SMNVEV (reference sequence). This CDR3 is CASSLFQGGVYGYTF. CDR3 DNA sequence: TGTGCCAGCAGTTTGTTTCAGGGAGGGGTCTATGGCTACACCTTC.

This clone has more than one count but fewer than ten. The V gene is TRBV28, the J gene TRBJ2-4; TRBD2 is a possible D gene (6 bases). With 6 bases removed from V and 2 bases from J, the gap between germline ends came to 14 bases. Germline V lookup: CDR1 MDHEN, CDR2 SYDVKM. There are 15 residues in the CDR3. This CDR3 reads CASSRGGQSKNIQYF. As DNA, the CDR3 is TGTGCCAGCAGCCGAGGAGGGCAATCCAAAAACATTCAGTACTTC.

The chain uses TRBV15 and TRBJ1-4; TRBD1 aligns across 10 bases. Germline V gene lookup returns CDR1 LNHNV and CDR2 YYDKDF (reference sequence). This CDR3 contains 15 residues. V lost 4 bases, J lost 5 bases, and 4 bases stayed unmatched. This CDR3 is CATSKGQGGNEKLFF. The CDR3 DNA reads TGTGCCACCAGCAAAGGACAGGGGGGGAATGAAAAACTGTTTTTT.

The chain recombines TRBV20-1 with TRBJ2-7; TRBD1 agrees at 10 bases. V shed 3 bases, J shed 3 bases, and the junction held 8 bases outside the gene matches. The germline V gene has CDR1 DFQATT and CDR2 SNEGSKA (reference sequence). The CDR3 length is 15 residues. The CDR3 loop reads CSASTGTGAIYEQYF. CDR3 bases: TGCAGTGCTAGTACGGGGACAGGGGCAATCTACGAGCAGTACTTC.